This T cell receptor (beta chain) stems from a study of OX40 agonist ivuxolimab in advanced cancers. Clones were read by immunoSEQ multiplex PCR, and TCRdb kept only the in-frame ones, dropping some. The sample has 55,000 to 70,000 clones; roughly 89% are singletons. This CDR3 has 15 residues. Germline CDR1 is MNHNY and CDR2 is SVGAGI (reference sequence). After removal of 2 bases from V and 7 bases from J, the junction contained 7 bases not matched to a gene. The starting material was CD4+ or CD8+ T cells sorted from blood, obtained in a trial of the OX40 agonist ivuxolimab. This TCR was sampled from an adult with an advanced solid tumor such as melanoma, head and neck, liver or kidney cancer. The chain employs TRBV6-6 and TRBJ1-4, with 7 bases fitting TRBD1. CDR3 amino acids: CASSYPGAGGEKLFF. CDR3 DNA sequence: TGTGCCAGCAGTTACCCAGGGGCAGGGGGTGAAAAACTGTTTTTT.